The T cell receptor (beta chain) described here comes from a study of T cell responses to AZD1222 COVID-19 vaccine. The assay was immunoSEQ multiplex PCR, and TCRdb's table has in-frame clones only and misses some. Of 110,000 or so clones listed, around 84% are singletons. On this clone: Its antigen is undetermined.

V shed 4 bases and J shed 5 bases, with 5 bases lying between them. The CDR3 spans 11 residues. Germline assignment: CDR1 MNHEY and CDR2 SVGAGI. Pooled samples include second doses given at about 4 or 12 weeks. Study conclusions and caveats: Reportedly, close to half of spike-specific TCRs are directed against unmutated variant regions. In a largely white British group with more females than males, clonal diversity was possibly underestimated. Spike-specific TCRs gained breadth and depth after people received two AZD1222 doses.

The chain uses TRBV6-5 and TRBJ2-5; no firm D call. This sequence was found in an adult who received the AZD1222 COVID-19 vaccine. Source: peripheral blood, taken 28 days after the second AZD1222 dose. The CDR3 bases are TGTGCCAGCAGTTTGGGGGAGACCCAGTACTTC. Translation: CASSLGETQYF.